This is a list of T cell receptor beta chains from one sample in a study of T cell responses to AZD1222 COVID-19 vaccine. Libraries were prepared by immunoSEQ multiplex PCR; TCRdb keeps only in-frame clonotypes and omits some of them. Of 90,000 to 120,000 clones listed, about 95% are singletons. The sequenced sample was peripheral blood, obtained on day 0 of AZD1222 vaccination. Receptors originate from an adult in good health. Each CDR3 is given with its conserved first and last residue. The D gene is left open where the match is weak. The size of a clone is reported for some rows only, either as once, few or many, or as a class for expanded clones.

V	D	length	size	J	DNA	CDR3
TRBV2	.	14	.	TRBJ1-1	TGTGCCAGCAGTGTTCTGAGGGGTGGCACTGAAGCTTTCTTT	CASSVLRGGTEAFF
TRBV27	TRBD2	15	.	TRBJ2-1	TGTGCCAGCAGTTTAGAACTAGCGGAATACAATGAGCAGTTCTTC	CASSLELAEYNEQFF
TRBV6-4	.	16	.	TRBJ2-1	TGTGCCAGCAGCGAGACGGGGGACGGTCGAGGGAATGAGCAGTTCTTC	CASSETGDGRGNEQFF
TRBV6-2/TRBV6-3	.	13	.	TRBJ1-3	TGTGCCAGCAGTTACTACACTGGAAACACCATATATTTT	CASSYYTGNTIYF
TRBV7-8	.	16	.	TRBJ1-1	TGTGCCAGCAGCTTCCAGGGAAAGGGGTTGGACACTGAAGCTTTCTTT	CASSFQGKGLDTEAFF
TRBV5-1	.	12	.	TRBJ2-1	TGCGCCAGCAGCATACAGGGTAATGAGCAGTTCTTC	CASSIQGNEQFF
TRBV18	.	14	.	TRBJ1-2	TGTGCCAGCTCACCATCCGCAGAAGGCTATGGCTACACCTTC	CASSPSAEGYGYTF
TRBV13	TRBD1	14	once	TRBJ1-4	TGTGCCAGCAGCTCCGGGACAGGGAATGAAAAACTGTTTTTT	CASSSGTGNEKLFF
TRBV9	TRBD2	15	.	TRBJ2-1	TGTGCCAGCAGCGTATCTCTAGCGGGGAGCAATGAGCAGTTCTTC	CASSVSLAGSNEQFF
TRBV6-1	.	16	.	TRBJ1-1	TGTGCCAGCAGTGAAGCCAGGGAGCTGGGGCGGACTGAAGCTTTCTTT	CASSEARELGRTEAFF
TRBV19	TRBD1	13	.	TRBJ1-4	TGTGCCAGTACCGGACAGGCAAATGAAAAACTGTTTTTT	CASTGQANEKLFF
TRBV14	TRBD1	13	few	TRBJ1-2	TGTGCCAGCAGGAAACAGGGGAACCATGGCTACACCTTC	CASRKQGNHGYTF
TRBV6-5	.	16	.	TRBJ1-1	TGTGCCAGCAGTTACTTCGGCGGAGTAGTGAACACTGAAGCTTTCTTT	CASSYFGGVVNTEAFF
TRBV7-9	TRBD2	18	.	TRBJ2-2	TGTGCCAGCAGCTTAATGCGGGGGGCCCTCGCGAACACCGGGGAGCTGTTTTTT	CASSLMRGALANTGELFF
TRBV5-8	.	11	.	TRBJ1-5	TGTGCCAGCAGGGGGCTTCAGCCCCAGCATTTT	CASRGLQPQHF
TRBV28	.	14	.	TRBJ1-2	TGTGCCAGCAGACAAAGCGGGGGTTTCTATGGCTACACCTTC	CASRQSGGFYGYTF
TRBV7-8	.	12	.	TRBJ2-7	TGTGCCACCATGGACAATGCCTACGAGCAGTACTTC	CATMDNAYEQYF
TRBV4-3	.	15	.	TRBJ1-2	TGCGCCAGCAGCCAAGGCGGAGCTAATAACTATGGCTACACCTTC	CASSQGGANNYGYTF
TRBV30	TRBD1	14	.	TRBJ2-1	TGTGCCTGGAACTCAAGGGGGCCCTACAATGAGCAGTTCTTC	CAWNSRGPYNEQFF
TRBV9	.	15	.	TRBJ2-3	TGTGCCAGCAGCGCCGAAACAGGGGGGGAAGATACGCAGTATTTT	CASSAETGGEDTQYF
TRBV11-1	.	14	.	TRBJ2-7	TGTGCCAGCAGCTTAGCAGGGACTTCATACGAGCAGTACTTC	CASSLAGTSYEQYF
TRBV5-6	TRBD1	16	.	TRBJ1-2	TGTGCCAGCAGCTTAAACGCCGGGACAGTACCTAATGGCTACACCTTC	CASSLNAGTVPNGYTF
TRBV18	TRBD1	15	.	TRBJ1-1	TGTGCCAGCTCATTCTCAGGGGGAAAGAACACTGAAGCTTTCTTT	CASSFSGGKNTEAFF
TRBV3-1/TRBV3-2	.	17	.	TRBJ1-2	TGTGCCAGCAGCCCCCCCTTTTCTAGACACACGAACTATGGCTACACCTTC	CASSPPFSRHTNYGYTF
TRBV18	.	14	.	TRBJ1-4	TGTGCCAGCTCACCAAACAGAAATAATGAAAAACTGTTTTTT	CASSPNRNNEKLFF
TRBV28	.	17	once	TRBJ2-3	TGTGCCAGCAGCTTCTCGGTAGCAACCATGTCCACAGATACGCAGTATTTT	CASSFSVATMSTDTQYF
TRBV11-3	.	13	.	TRBJ1-1	TGTGCCAGCAGCTTAACCGGGAACACTGAAGCTTTCTTT	CASSLTGNTEAFF
TRBV29-1	.	16	.	TRBJ1-2	TGCAGCGTCTCCTCAACTGGGGACCTCAATGTCTATGGCTACACCTTC	CSVSSTGDLNVYGYTF
TRBV28	.	13	.	TRBJ1-6	TGTGCCAGCAGGGCTTATGTAGGTTCACCCCTCCACTTT	CASRAYVGSPLHF
TRBV5-1	.	14	.	TRBJ1-2	TGCGCCAGCAGCTGGGATGCGTCAAAGACTGGCTACACCTTC	CASSWDASKTGYTF
TRBV2	TRBD2	16	.	TRBJ2-3	TGTGCCAGCCGAGTCAGGGCGGGAGGCGGGTTAGATACGCAGTATTTT	CASRVRAGGGLDTQYF